This TCR beta chain was identified during a study of neurological immune-mediated disorders. Trimming stripped 6 bases from V and 6 bases from J, with 12 bases between. CDR3 length: 13 amino acids. Germline CDR1 is MNHEY and CDR2 is SVGAGI. TCRdb redid the calling of the 5' RACE reads with MiXCR, one entry per CDR3 protein. This sample has tens of thousands of distinct CDR3 sequences; around 9.9% occur once, and the top ten carry 1.5% to 2%. This clonotype has only one observation. With a much larger clone just one base away, this may be a read error. Material: PBMCs. This TCR came from a man aged 50 to 59 in good health. This chain connects TRBV6-5 to TRBJ1-5; no firm D call. The CDR3 reads CASRRKGFQPQHF. Here the CDR3 DNA reads TGTGCCAGCAGGAGGAAAGGGTTTCAGCCCCAGCATTTT.